Listed here are 27 T cell receptor beta chains from one sample, sequenced in a study of CD8 T cells in ankylosing spondylitis. TCRdb ran MiXCR on the 5' RACE reads and lists one entry per CDR3 protein. Of roughly 200,000 distinct CDR3 sequences in the sample, around 24% were seen once. Sequencing was carried out using blood, either unsorted or a sorted T cell fraction (not recorded which). The receptors were gathered from a male donor with ankylosing spondylitis or in good health (not recorded which).

This clonotype was counted many times. CDR3 in DNA: TGTGCCAGCAGCCAAGCCCTAGGCCCCTCCTACAATGAGCAGTTCTTC. Its translation is CASSQALGPSYNEQFF. V and J are TRBV4-2 and TRBJ2-1, with D unresolved. Per germline, CDR1 LGHNA and CDR2 YNFKEQ. The V gene lost 1 base and the J gene lost 0 bases, with 10 bases spanning the gap. This CDR3 has 16 amino acids.

In this sample, this clonotype turned up many times. The chain recombines TRBV29-1 with TRBJ2-2; 11 bases map to TRBD2. With V trimmed by 6 bases and J by 0 bases, 3 bases remained unmatched. Germline V gene data show CDR1 as SQVTM and CDR2 as ANQGSEA. This CDR3 contains 15 residues. The CDR3 region is CSVGSGRANTGELFF. DNA for the CDR3: TGCAGCGTCGGTAGCGGGAGGGCGAACACCGGGGAGCTGTTTTTT.

This chain links TRBV20-1 with TRBJ2-3; D possibly corresponds to TRBD2 (6 bases). This CDR3 contains 14 residues. V lost 0 bases and J lost 0, with 7 bases in between. Germline CDR1 is DFQATT and CDR2 is SNEGSKA (reference sequence). The CDR3 bases are TGCAGTGCTAGAGAGGGACTTAGCACAGATACGCAGTATTTT. It codes for CSAREGLSTDTQYF.

This clonotype was recorded many times. The chain combines TRBV7-2 with TRBJ2-1; 7 nucleotides match TRBD2. Germline-derived CDR1 and CDR2 are SGHTA and FQGNSA. CDR3 size: 15 residues. V was pared by 7 bases and J by 3 bases, with 9 bases of the junction left unmatched. This CDR3 is CASNNAKRGYNEQFF. DNA for the CDR3: TGTGCCAGCAACAATGCAAAGCGGGGCTACAATGAGCAGTTCTTC.

This clonotype was found many times. For the CDR3, the DNA is TGCGCCAGCAGCCTCTGGGTCGAGAACACTGAAGCTTTCTTT. Translation gives CASSLWVENTEAFF. The chain has TRBV5-1 and TRBJ1-1; no definite D call. The length of the CDR3 is 14 residues. Trimming pared 4 bases from V and 1 base from J, leaving 11 bases between. Germline CDR1 reads SGHRS; CDR2 reads YFSETQ.

This clonotype showed up many times. The gene calls are TRBV4-3 and TRBJ2-2; no clear D. The CDR3 sequence is 13 residues long. Germline-derived CDR1 and CDR2 are LGHNA and YSLEER. Trimming removed 0 bases from V and 6 bases from J, with 5 bases in between. The CDR3 reads CASSQDSAGELFF. The CDR3 coding sequence is TGCGCCAGCAGCCAAGATTCTGCCGGGGAGCTGTTTTTT.

Comments on this clonotype: A much larger clone differs from this one at a single base, so this may be a read error. V and J are TRBV7-2 and TRBJ2-3; D is undetermined. Germline lookup yields CDR1 SGHTA and CDR2 FQGNSA. The CDR3 is made up of 14 amino acids. The ends were cut back, 2 bases at V and 5 bases at J, with 11 bases in the middle. CDR3 sequence reads: CASSLPPQEDTQYF. As DNA, the CDR3 is TGTGCCAGCAGCTTACCCCCGCAGGAAGATACGCAGTATTTT.

This clonotype was observed many times. This sequence joins TRBV5-1 and TRBJ2-7, with D perhaps matching TRBD1 (6 bases). This CDR3 comprises 15 residues. V was pared by 3 bases and J by 5 bases, with 18 bases between. Germline lookup yields CDR1 SGHRS and CDR2 YFSETQ. CDR3 residues: CASSWNGQHGDEQYF. The CDR3 DNA is TGCGCCAGCAGCTGGAATGGACAGCATGGTGACGAGCAGTACTTC. Combining the CDR3 with reference TRBV5-1 and TRBJ2-7 gives the whole variable domain KAGVTQTPRYLIKTRGQQVTLSCSPISGHRSVSWYQQTPGQGLQFLFEYFSETQRNKGNFPGRFSGRQFSNSRSEMNVSTLELGDSALYLCASSWNGQHGDEQYFGPGTRLTVT.

This clonotype was seen a few times. The chain joins TRBV27 to TRBJ2-6; a possible D gene is TRBD1 (6 bases). The CDR3 length is 20 residues. The germline V gene encodes CDR1 MNHEY and CDR2 SMNVEV (reference sequence). Trimming pared 5 bases from V and 0 bases from J, leaving 23 bases between. CDR3 nucleotides: TGTGCCAGCAGTCCGATCACTTCAGGGGCCGTCGCCTCTGGGGCCAACGTCCTGACTTTC. Its translation is CASSPITSGAVASGANVLTF.

The rearrangement joins TRBV28 to TRBJ2-6; perhaps TRBD1 as D (6 bases). Deletions cut 5 bases from V and 2 bases from J, with 16 bases between. Germline values: CDR1 MDHEN, CDR2 SYDVKM. There are 17 residues in the CDR3. CDR3 DNA: TGTGCCAGCAGTCCGGAGACAGGTCGGGCTGGGGCCAACGTCCTGACTTTC. This encodes CASSPETGRAGANVLTF.

CDR3 nucleotide sequence: TGTGCCAGCAGCGGGTACCAAGAGACCCAGTACTTC. Amino acid sequence: CASSGYQETQYF. The chain joins TRBV6-2 or TRBV6-3 to TRBJ2-5; no firm D call. CDR1 and CDR2 from the germline V gene are MNHEY and SVGEGT. The V gene lost 6 bases and the J gene lost 0 bases, with 5 bases spanning the gap. This CDR3 is 12 amino acids long.

Worth noting for this clonotype: At one boundary the junction diverges from the germline segment, which might be a read error. The chain joins TRBV19 to TRBJ2-1, with a tentative D call TRBD2 (5 bases). The CDR3 length is 16 residues. Germline CDR1 LNHDA, CDR2 SQIVND (reference sequence). CDR3 bases: TGTGCCAGTAGTATTAATGACCGGGCCGACTACAATAAGCAGTTCTTC. This translates into CASSINDRADYNKQFF.

This clonotype was seen ten or more times. The CDR3 is CASSRDRESGELFF. The CDR3 DNA reads TGCGCCAGCAGCCGGGACAGGGAGTCCGGGGAGCTGTTTTTT. The V gene is TRBV4-1, the J gene TRBJ2-2; 9 nucleotides align to TRBD1. With V trimmed by 4 bases and J by 6 bases, 3 bases remained unmatched. CDR3 length: 14 residues. Germline CDR1 MGHRA, CDR2 YSYEKL.

A note on this clonotype: This clone may be a read error of a much larger clone one base away. The chain combines TRBV25-1 with TRBJ2-7; D remains ambiguous. CDR1 and CDR2 from the germline V gene are MGHDK and SYGVNS. This CDR3 region has 11 residues. Here the CDR3 DNA reads TGTGCCGGCAGTGTCTACTACGAGCAGTACTTC. This codes for CAGSVYYEQYF.

The chain links TRBV6-1 to TRBJ2-2, with a possible D match to TRBD1 (6 bases). CDR1 MNHNS and CDR2 SASEGT come from the germline V gene. With 5 bases removed from V and 0 bases from J, the gap between germline ends came to 10 bases. This CDR3 spans 15 amino acids. The CDR3 DNA reads as TGTGCCAGCAGTCCCCGGACAGCGAACACCGGGGAGCTGTTTTTT. This sequence encodes CASSPRTANTGELFF.

J is TRBJ2-7 and V is TRBV5-1, with 9 bases matching TRBD2. With V trimmed by 3 bases and J by 0 bases, 7 bases remained unmatched. Germline V gene sequence: CDR1 SGHRS, CDR2 YFSETQ. The CDR3 covers 16 residues. CDR3 sequence reads: CASSSLTSGSSYEQYF. CDR3 sequence (DNA): TGCGCCAGCAGCTCCTTGACTAGCGGTAGCTCCTACGAGCAGTACTTC.

Many counts were recorded for this clonotype. The chain joins TRBV20-1 to TRBJ1-2, with D uncertain. CDR3 length: 14 residues. Trimming took 2 bases from V and 8 from J, leaving 18 bases between them. Germline lookup yields CDR1 DFQATT and CDR2 SNEGSKA (reference sequence). This CDR3 is CSARHREPRGGYTF. The DNA of the CDR3 is TGCAGTGCTAGACACCGGGAGCCCCGTGGGGGCTACACCTTC.

This clonotype was seen ten or more times. This sequence joins TRBV7-2 and TRBJ2-3; 7 bases are a match to TRBD2. This CDR3 spans 13 amino acids. V shed 2 bases and J 5 bases; nucleotides not matched to a gene: 1. The germline gives CDR1 SGHTA, CDR2 FQGNSA. CDR3 loop: CASSLWGGDTQYF. CDR3 in DNA: TGTGCCAGCAGCTTATGGGGGGGAGATACGCAGTATTTT.

The table lists this clonotype with many counts. The chain has TRBV11-2 and TRBJ1-1; a possible D gene is TRBD1 (5 bases). This CDR3 is built from 14 residues. V lost 5 bases to trimming and J lost 2 bases, with 12 bases between them. Germline CDR1 is SGHAT and CDR2 is FQNNGV. The CDR3 sequence: CASSPHGANTEAFF. As DNA, the CDR3 is TGTGCCAGCAGCCCCCACGGGGCCAACACTGAAGCTTTCTTT.

Only a few counts were recorded for this clonotype. V gene TRBV20-1 combines with J gene TRBJ1-5; the match to TRBD1 covers 7 bases. J was trimmed by 1 base and V by 0 bases; bases with no gene match: 9. The CDR3 runs to 17 residues. The germline gives CDR1 DFQATT, CDR2 SNEGSKA (reference sequence). The chain's CDR3 is CSARDEQGIGSNQPQHF. CDR3 in DNA: TGCAGTGCTAGAGATGAACAGGGGATTGGAAGCAATCAGCCCCAGCATTTT.

This clonotype has a count of ten or more. The gene calls are TRBV5-5 and TRBJ2-1, with TRBD1 matching over 11 bases. CDR1 SGHKS and CDR2 YYEKEE come from the germline V gene (reference sequence). Germline trimming cut 4 bases from V and 7 bases from J; bases unmatched to any gene: 7. This CDR3 region has 15 residues. The CDR3 region has the DNA TGTGCCAGCAGCCTTCTAGGACAGGGGGCGAATGAGCAGTTCTTC. This codes for CASSLLGQGANEQFF.

This clonotype occurred many times. V usage is TRBV7-2 and J usage is TRBJ2-1; TRBD2 is a possible D gene (6 bases). The CDR3 length is 13 residues. V shed 10 bases and J shed 0 bases, with 10 bases lying between them. Looked up from germline, CDR1 is SGHTA and CDR2 is FQGNSA. The chain's CDR3 is CATRGSSYNEQFF. As DNA, the CDR3 is TGTGCCACACGGGGGAGCTCCTACAATGAGCAGTTCTTC.

This clonotype was observed at least ten times. The chain employs TRBV29-1 and TRBJ2-2; 8 nucleotides align to TRBD2. The germline V gene has CDR1 SQVTM and CDR2 ANQGSEA. J lost 5 bases, V lost 6 bases, and 8 bases had no gene match. This CDR3 is built from 14 residues. CDR3 sequence reads: CSVGTRGATGELFF. The CDR3 DNA reads TGCAGCGTCGGGACTAGGGGAGCAACCGGGGAGCTGTTTTTT.

This clonotype was seen repeatedly, ten times or more. V and J are TRBV29-1 and TRBJ2-3; 7 positions match TRBD2. With 7 bases clipped from V and 1 base from J, the junction kept 11 bases outside the gene matches. Per the germline V gene, CDR1 is SQVTM and CDR2 is ANQGSEA. The CDR3 runs 15 residues. DNA for the CDR3: TGCAGCGGGGGGGGAGACCGGAGGGGCACAGATACGCAGTATTTT. It codes for CSGGGDRRGTDTQYF.

This clonotype was recorded at least ten times. The V gene is TRBV20-1, the J gene TRBJ2-7; 8 bases line up with TRBD1. This CDR3 comprises 15 residues. The V gene end was trimmed by 6 bases and the J gene end by 6 bases; junction bases not matched to a gene: 16. Germline CDR1 and CDR2: DFQATT and SNEGSKA (reference sequence). Here the CDR3 reads CSATARTGSRVEQYF. The CDR3 DNA is TGCAGTGCCACAGCGAGGACAGGGTCCCGGGTCGAGCAGTACTTC.

The rearrangement joins TRBV29-1 to TRBJ1-2; D unresolved. Trimming pared 4 bases from V and 4 bases from J, leaving 10 bases between. The CDR3 has 12 amino acids. Germline V gene sequence: CDR1 SQVTM, CDR2 ANQGSEA. The CDR3 sequence: CSVGSSSYGYTF. The CDR3 DNA follows: TGCAGCGTTGGTAGCAGCTCCTATGGCTACACCTTC.

Many counts were recorded for this clonotype. The gene calls are TRBV9 and TRBJ2-4; no firm D call. The CDR3 totals 15 residues. Trimming pared 0 bases from V and 9 bases from J, leaving 16 bases between. Per germline, CDR1 SGDLS and CDR2 YYNGEE. CDR3 DNA sequence: TGTGCCAGCAGCGTAGTGTCAGAGCCAAGGTTCATTCAGTACTTC. Protein: CASSVVSEPRFIQYF.